These T cell receptor beta chains were read from a single sample in a study of breast tumors, draining lymph nodes, adjacent tissues. TCRdb re-derived calls from the multiplex PCR reads in MiXCR, one entry per CDR3 protein. The sample consists of approximately 90,000 distinct CDR3 sequences, approximately 30% of them appearing once. Sequencing input: axillary lymph node tissue. The source is a female donor with breast cancer. Some clones in this sample may be carry-over from other donors' samples. Each CDR3 is given with its conserved first and last residue. D genes are given only for firm matches. Some rows have no size entry. The others give once, few or many, or a class for an expanded clone.

clone_size	v_call	j_call	d_call	cdr3_length	cdr3_aa	cdr3_nt
-	TRBV6-2/TRBV6-3	TRBJ2-4	-	15	CARGDGVWAKNIQYF	TGTGCCAGGGGTGATGGGGTTTGGGCCAAAAACATTCAGTACTTC
-	TRBV9	TRBJ2-2	TRBD1	17	CASSGGRGTGIGGELFF	TGTGCCAGCAGCGGGGGGAGGGGGACAGGGATCGGCGGGGAGCTGTTTTTT
many	TRBV7-2	TRBJ1-1	-	14	CASSLSATRAEAFF	TGTGCCAGCAGCTTATCCGCTACCCGAGCTGAAGCTTTCTTT
many	TRBV7-3	TRBJ2-5	TRBD1	13	CASSADRGETQYF	TGTGCCAGCAGCGCCGACAGGGGAGAGACCCAGTACTTC
many	TRBV16	TRBJ2-2	-	14	CASSQSSVTGELFF	TGTGCCAGCAGCCAATCATCAGTTACCGGGGAGCTGTTTTTT
-	TRBV24-1	TRBJ1-2	TRBD1	17	CAASDPRKQGSIDGYTF	TGTGCCGCCAGTGATCCCCGGAAACAGGGGAGTATAGATGGCTACACCTTC
many	TRBV12-3/TRBV12-4	TRBJ2-7	-	14	CASSPSAGSYEQYF	TGTGCCAGCAGTCCCTCGGCAGGGTCATACGAGCAGTACTTC
many	TRBV5-8	TRBJ2-3	TRBD2	14	CASTRTSGVGAQYF	TGTGCCAGCACCCGGACTAGCGGGGTAGGGGCGCAGTATTTT
many	TRBV6-5	TRBJ2-7	TRBD2	15	CASSPGTSGTDEQYF	TGTGCCAGCAGCCCCGGGACTAGCGGGACCGACGAGCAGTACTTC
many	TRBV11-3	TRBJ2-5	-	14	CASSVRTIQETQYF	TGTGCCAGCAGCGTAAGGACTATACAAGAGACCCAGTACTTC
many	TRBV9	TRBJ2-7	-	14	CASSPQEVSYEQYF	TGTGCCAGCAGCCCCCAAGAGGTCTCCTACGAGCAGTACTTC
many	TRBV5-8	TRBJ2-7	-	19	CASSLARARFPPLNYEQYF	TGTGCCAGCAGCTTGGCCCGGGCCCGGTTTCCACCCTTAAACTACGAGCAGTACTTC
-	TRBV11-3	TRBJ1-1	-	13	CASSWGALTEAFF	TGTGCCAGCAGCTGGGGGGCTTTGACTGAAGCTTTCTTT
many	TRBV20-1	TRBJ2-7	TRBD2	13	CSARVAGGREQYF	TGCAGTGCTAGAGTGGCGGGAGGGCGGGAGCAGTACTTC
-	TRBV9	TRBJ2-3	TRBD2	17	CASSVAGLAGGPDTQYF	TGTGCCAGCAGCGTAGCAGGACTAGCGGGAGGGCCAGATACGCAGTATTTT
many	TRBV6-1	TRBJ1-2	TRBD1	14	CASSEADRGRGYTF	TGTGCCAGCAGTGAAGCGGACAGGGGGCGGGGCTACACCTTC
many	TRBV28	TRBJ2-7	-	15	CASSLSLFGGSEQYF	TGTGCCAGCAGTTTATCCCTTTTTGGCGGCTCGGAGCAGTACTTC
-	TRBV20-1	TRBJ2-1	TRBD1	12	CSARDRDNEQFF	TGCAGTGCTCGGGACAGGGACAATGAGCAGTTCTTC
many	TRBV7-2	TRBJ1-2	-	18	CASILGGGDLAGSYGYTF	TGTGCCAGCATTCTAGGGGGGGGGGACCTCGCGGGGTCCTATGGCTACACCTTC
-	TRBV11-2	TRBJ2-3	-	14	CASSSLMGTDTQYF	TGTGCCAGCAGCTCCTTAATGGGCACAGATACGCAGTATTTT
-	TRBV7-2	TRBJ1-2	TRBD1	14	CASSLIGRGWDYTF	TGTGCCAGCAGCTTAATCGGCAGGGGGTGGGATTACACCTTC
many	TRBV6-1	TRBJ1-2	-	12	CASSEWDYGYTF	TGTGCCAGCAGTGAGTGGGACTATGGCTACACCTTC
few	TRBV7-9	TRBJ1-1	-	17	CASSSGATTGLGTEAFF	TGTGCCAGCAGCTCGGGAGCGACTACAGGGTTGGGCACTGAAGCTTTCTTT
-	TRBV30	TRBJ1-4	-	14	CAWSVHVTNEKLFF	TGTGCCTGGAGTGTACACGTAACTAATGAAAAACTGTTTTTT
many	TRBV9	TRBJ1-4	-	13	CASSGGTNEKLFF	TGTGCCAGCAGCGGTGGGACTAATGAAAAACTGTTTTTT
many	TRBV6-9	TRBJ2-3	-	9	CASSDTQYF	TGTGCCAGTTCCGATACGCAGTATTTT
many	TRBV4-2	TRBJ2-5	TRBD2	13	CASRTSGQETQYF	TGTGCCAGCAGGACTAGCGGTCAAGAGACCCAGTACTTC
-	TRBV30	TRBJ1-4	-	11	CAWSVTETLFF	TGTGCCTGGAGTGTCACAGAAACACTGTTTTTC
many	TRBV19	TRBJ1-2	TRBD1	14	CASIRQGTDYGYTF	TGTGCCAGTATTCGACAGGGTACAGACTATGGCTACACCTTC
many	TRBV11-1	TRBJ1-6	-	14	CASSYSDGGSPLHF	TGTGCCAGCAGCTACAGTGATGGTGGGTCACCCCTCCACTTT
-	TRBV24-1	TRBJ2-1	TRBD1	16	CATSGTGLQSYNEQFF	TGTGCCACCAGTGGGACAGGGTTACAGTCCTACAATGAGCAGTTCTTC
many	TRBV10-2	TRBJ1-6	TRBD1	14	CASSRDRDSSPLHF	TGCGCCAGCAGCAGGGACAGGGATAGTTCACCCCTCCACTTT
many	TRBV5-4	TRBJ2-2	TRBD2	16	CASNPWSGTNTGELFF	TGTGCCAGCAACCCCTGGAGCGGGACGAACACCGGGGAGCTGTTTTTT
-	TRBV20-1	TRBJ1-5	-	15	CSARGRDHSNQPQHF	TGCAGTGCTAGAGGTAGAGACCATAGCAATCAGCCCCAGCATTTT
many	TRBV5-6	TRBJ2-2	-	16	CASSLEGLTLTGELFF	TGTGCCAGCAGCTTGGAAGGCTTGACTCTCACCGGGGAGCTGTTTTTT
once	TRBV20-1	TRBJ2-7	TRBD1	13	CSASTGTGGPKYF	TGCAGTGCTTCCACCGGGACAGGGGGTCCTAAGTACTTC
-	TRBV12-3/TRBV12-4	TRBJ1-4	TRBD1	14	CAGSSGQGDEKLFF	TGTGCCGGCAGTTCGGGACAGGGCGATGAAAAACTGTTTTTT
many	TRBV19	TRBJ2-2	-	14	CASSWSGNTGELFF	TGTGCCAGTAGTTGGTCCGGGAACACCGGGGAGCTGTTTTTT
many	TRBV12-3/TRBV12-4	TRBJ2-7	TRBD2	16	CASSLQASGRVYEQYF	TGTGCCAGCAGTTTACAGGCTAGCGGGAGAGTTTACGAGCAGTACTTC
few	TRBV20-1	TRBJ2-1	TRBD2	16	CSATSPRGGSGNEQFF	TGCAGTGCTACCTCCCCCCGAGGCGGGAGTGGGAATGAGCAGTTCTTC
many	TRBV24-1	TRBJ2-1	-	14	CATSDRDTDNEQFF	TGTGCCACCAGTGACCGAGACACTGACAATGAGCAGTTCTTC
-	TRBV29-1	TRBJ2-7	-	10	CSVGGREQYF	TGCAGCGTTGGAGGGAGAGAGCAGTACTTC
-	TRBV2	TRBJ2-5	-	14	CASSEAPRGEAPYF	TGTGCCAGCAGTGAAGCGCCCCGAGGGGAGGCCCCATACTTC
-	TRBV5-8	TRBJ1-1	-	15	CASSLGSGMNTEAFF	TGTGCCAGCAGCTTGGGTTCAGGGATGAACACTGAAGCTTTCTTT
few	TRBV19	TRBJ1-5	-	14	CASRETGTGETQHF	TGTGCCAGTAGAGAAACTGGGACGGGAGAGACCCAGCATTTT
-	TRBV29-1	TRBJ1-5	TRBD1	13	CSVSQGAWQPQHF	TGCAGCGTTAGCCAGGGGGCTTGGCAGCCCCAGCATTTT
-	TRBV7-3	TRBJ1-2	-	19	CASSLYAPYEKSLDYGYAF	TGTGCCAGCAGCTTATACGCCCCCTACGAGAAGTCCTTGGACTATGGCTACGCTTTC
few	TRBV19	TRBJ2-3	-	17	CASSRKQGSTSTDTQYF	TGTGCCAGTAGTAGGAAACAGGGCTCGACTAGCACAGATACGCAGTATTTT
many	TRBV7-2	TRBJ2-2	-	14	CASSLELGAGELFF	TGTGCCAGCAGCCTAGAGTTGGGGGCCGGGGAGCTGTTTTTT
many	TRBV12-3/TRBV12-4	TRBJ2-7	-	15	CASSLGKGRGYEQYF	TGTGCCAGCAGTTTGGGTAAGGGGCGCGGCTACGAGCAGTACTTC